The 3 T cell receptor beta chains listed next were all sequenced from one sample in a study of blood T cell repertoires in COVID-19. Sequencing was performed with immunoSEQ multiplex PCR; in TCRdb, only in-frame clones are kept and a portion is missing. The table has about 150,000 clones, more than 80% seen once. Sequencing was carried out using peripheral blood. The source is a human donor in a cohort sampled during active COVID-19.

This sequence joins TRBV7-2 and TRBJ1-6; 7 nucleotides line up with TRBD1. Per germline, CDR1 SGHTA and CDR2 FQGNSA. J gave up 4 bases and V 4 bases, and 7 bases lay outside the gene matches. This CDR3 is 16 amino acids long. This CDR3 is CASSSLRTGYNSPLHF. The CDR3 nucleotides are TGTGCCAGCAGCTCCCTCAGGACAGGTTATAATTCACCCCTCCACTTT.

The chain recombines TRBV6-5 with TRBJ2-6; tentatively, D is TRBD1 (5 bases). Germline lookup yields CDR1 MNHEY and CDR2 SVGAGI. The CDR3 extends over 15 amino acids. The ends were cut back, 6 bases at V and 0 bases at J, with 9 bases in the middle. CDR3 sequence (DNA): TGTGCCAGCAGGCTCAGGGACTCTGGGGCCAACGTCCTGACTTTC. It encodes CASRLRDSGANVLTF.

The genes are TRBV6-2 or TRBV6-3 and TRBJ1-2, with 7 positions matching TRBD1. The CDR3 is 13 amino acids. The V segment lost 0 bases and the J segment 8 bases; nucleotides outside the gene matches: 3. Germline CDR1 is MNHEY and CDR2 is SVGEGT. The CDR3 spells CASSYSAGGGYTF. The DNA of the CDR3 is TGTGCCAGCAGTTACTCGGCAGGGGGAGGCTACACCTTC.